This TCR beta chain was found in a study of memory CD4+ T cells and cytomegalovirus serostatus. Of note for this clone: Its cognate antigen is unknown.

The sort gate was single viable CD3+CD4+CD8-CD45RO+ cells for memory CD4+ T cells. Serum IgG to CMV pp150, pp28, p38 and p52 defined serostatus. The assay was immunoSEQ multiplex PCR, and TCRdb's table has in-frame clones only and misses some. Of roughly 53,000 clones in the sample, just over 75% are singletons; the top ten hold roughly 1.7%. Findings and caveats of the study: About 40% of the roughly 150 known CMV-associated TCRbeta sequences appeared in CD4+ memory.

The sequenced sample consisted of memory CD4+ T cells from blood. This clonotype was obtained from an adult in good health and CMV-seronegative.

The CDR3 DNA reads TGTGCCAGCAGCTTGGCGGGACAGGTACAGGCTTTCTTT. Translating gives CASSLAGQVQAFF. The V gene is TRBV5-6, the J gene TRBJ1-1, with 8 bases that match TRBD1. In germline, CDR1 is SGHDT, CDR2 YYEEEE. The V gene end was trimmed by 0 bases and the J gene end by 11 bases; junction bases not matched to a gene: 6. This CDR3 comprises 13 residues.